Listed below are T cell receptor beta chains from one sample, sequenced in a study of T cells after yellow fever vaccination. TCRdb analysed the 5' RACE reads with MiXCR anew, one entry per CDR3 protein. The sample lists hundreds of thousands of distinct CDR3 sequences, about 3.5% occurring once. The input for sequencing was PBMCs, taken on the day of the yellow fever booster vaccination. These receptors were obtained from a man in his late teens or twenties who received the YFV17D yellow fever vaccine. Both conserved end residues are part of each CDR3. D genes are given only for firm matches. For some rows the clone size is stated as once, few or many, or as a class when expanded; others skip it.

clone_size	v_call	j_call	d_call	cdr3_aa	cdr3_nt
NA	TRBV4-3	TRBJ2-4	NA	CASSEDMGLGRRNNIQYF	TGCGCCAGCAGCGAAGACATGGGATTGGGGCGGCGGAATAACATTCAGTACTTC
few	TRBV6-6	TRBJ2-3	TRBD2	CASTLAGADTQYF	TGTGCCAGCACACTAGCGGGGGCCGATACGCAGTATTTT
few	TRBV5-1	TRBJ2-1	NA	CASSLAVLDKYEQFF	TGCGCCAGCAGCTTGGCCGTGCTAGATAAATATGAGCAGTTCTTC
many	TRBV12-3/TRBV12-4	TRBJ2-5	TRBD2	CASRKRLAGQETQYF	TGTGCCAGCAGAAAACGACTAGCGGGGCAAGAGACCCAGTACTTC
many	TRBV6-1	TRBJ1-6	TRBD1	CASRYLTGNSPLHF	TGTGCCAGCCGATATCTGACAGGGAATTCACCCCTCCACTTT
many	TRBV20-1	TRBJ2-5	TRBD2	CSARVTGREYLSETQYF	TGCAGTGCTAGAGTCACGGGGAGGGAATACCTCTCCGAGACCCAGTACTTC
many	TRBV5-1	TRBJ1-1	NA	CASEEGWLGPNTEAFF	TGCGCCAGCGAGGAGGGTTGGTTGGGTCCGAACACTGAAGCTTTCTTT
many	TRBV18	TRBJ1-4	NA	CASSNSGTSEKLFF	TGTGCCAGCTCAAATTCCGGGACAAGCGAAAAACTGTTTTTT
few	TRBV25-1	TRBJ2-3	TRBD1	CASSDPGQGADTQYF	TGTGCCAGCAGCGACCCAGGACAGGGGGCAGATACGCAGTATTTT
many	TRBV7-2	TRBJ2-1	NA	CASSLVVGSYNEQFF	TGTGCCAGCAGCTTAGTGGTCGGCTCCTACAATGAGCAGTTCTTC
many	TRBV7-2	TRBJ2-5	NA	CASSIAVQETQYF	TGTGCCAGCAGCATAGCAGTTCAAGAGACCCAGTACTTC
many	TRBV20-1	TRBJ1-2	NA	CSAPPGGAAYYGYTF	TGCAGTGCGCCCCCGGGGGGGGCAGCCTACTATGGCTACACCTTC
many	TRBV7-2	TRBJ2-3	NA	CASSARQFPDTQYF	TGTGCCAGCAGCGCACGACAGTTTCCTGATACGCAGTATTTT
few	TRBV5-6	TRBJ1-6	NA	CASSLEVGHSPLHF	TGTGCCAGCAGCTTGGAGGTGGGACATTCACCCCTCCACTTT
NA	TRBV5-1	TRBJ1-2	NA	CASSPARDGNYGYTF	TGCGCCAGCAGCCCTGCTAGGGACGGAAACTATGGCTACACCTTC
NA	TRBV20-1	TRBJ2-7	NA	CSARDLVRYEQYF	TGCAGTGCTAGAGATTTGGTCCGTTACGAGCAGTACTTC
many	TRBV7-2	TRBJ1-1	TRBD1	CASSFYGQEHPGAFF	TGTGCCAGCAGCTTTTACGGACAGGAGCATCCCGGAGCTTTCTTT
many	TRBV12-3/TRBV12-4	TRBJ1-5	NA	CASREREGQPQHF	TGTGCCAGCAGGGAACGGGAAGGTCAGCCCCAGCATTTT
many	TRBV6-5	TRBJ1-3	NA	CASSYSGLRNTIYF	TGTGCCAGCAGTTACTCCGGCCTGAGAAACACCATATATTTT
NA	TRBV5-4	TRBJ2-7	NA	CASRSGTDAYEQYF	TGTGCCAGCAGGTCCGGGACGGACGCCTACGAGCAGTACTTC
many	TRBV5-1	TRBJ2-1	NA	CASSLRRVHNEQFF	TGCGCCAGCAGCTTGCGGAGGGTCCACAATGAGCAGTTCTTC
few	TRBV20-1	TRBJ1-3	TRBD1	CSAMTGSLRNTIYF	TGCAGTGCTATGACAGGGAGCCTGCGAAACACCATATATTTT
many	TRBV29-1	TRBJ2-3	TRBD1	CSAPDRGRRTDTQYF	TGCAGCGCCCCAGACAGGGGGCGACGCACAGATACGCAGTATTTT
few	TRBV7-9	TRBJ2-3	TRBD2	CASSKLAGGADTQYF	TGTGCCAGCAGCAAACTAGCGGGGGGGGCAGATACGCAGTATTTT
NA	TRBV20-1	TRBJ1-2	NA	CSAAPYRELDGYTF	TGCAGTGCCGCCCCTTACAGGGAGTTGGATGGCTACACCTTC
many	TRBV9	TRBJ2-2	NA	CASSNLAGELFF	TGTGCCAGCAGCAATCTTGCCGGGGAGCTGTTTTTT
many	TRBV5-6	TRBJ1-1	NA	CATKRAANTEAFF	TGTGCCACCAAGCGGGCAGCGAACACTGAAGCTTTCTTT
many	TRBV20-1	TRBJ1-5	NA	CSASGGGGFQPQHF	TGCAGTGCTAGCGGCGGGGGGGGCTTTCAGCCCCAGCATTTT
NA	TRBV12-3/TRBV12-4	TRBJ2-2	NA	CASSLSRGAGELFF	TGTGCCAGCAGTTTGTCCCGTGGGGCCGGGGAGCTGTTTTTT
many	TRBV13	TRBJ1-1	NA	CASCLATVNTEAFF	TGTGCCAGCTGCCTCGCGACAGTGAACACTGAAGCTTTCTTT
many	TRBV27	TRBJ2-3	TRBD2	CASSQLGGDASDTQYF	TGTGCCAGCAGCCAGTTGGGAGGGGATGCATCAGATACGCAGTATTTT
many	TRBV5-1	TRBJ1-6	TRBD1	CASSSDRVQPLHF	TGCGCCAGCAGCTCGGACAGGGTACAACCCCTCCACTTT
many	TRBV7-3	TRBJ1-2	NA	CASSKDGRSYTF	TGTGCCAGCAGTAAGGACGGTAGAAGCTACACCTTC
many	TRBV7-2	TRBJ2-3	TRBD1	CASSSTGTGLTQYF	TGTGCCAGCAGCTCTACCGGGACAGGGTTGACGCAGTATTTT
many	TRBV18	TRBJ1-1	TRBD1	CASSPQDRVGTEAFF	TGTGCCAGCTCACCCCAAGACAGGGTCGGGACTGAAGCTTTCTTT
many	TRBV15	TRBJ2-4	NA	CATRGGAGHINIQYF	TGTGCCACCAGAGGCGGGGCAGGGCATATCAACATTCAGTACTTC
many	TRBV4-3	TRBJ2-1	TRBD2	CASSQLGGLAGNEQFF	TGCGCCAGCAGCCAATTGGGGGGACTAGCGGGTAATGAGCAGTTCTTC
few	TRBV5-1	TRBJ2-5	NA	CASSLRVTETQYF	TGCGCCAGCAGCCTCAGGGTGACGGAGACCCAGTACTTC
NA	TRBV5-5	TRBJ1-5	NA	CASELGGGNQPQHF	TGTGCCAGCGAGTTGGGGGGTGGCAATCAGCCCCAGCATTTT
many	TRBV4-3	TRBJ2-1	NA	CASSQLSDAGNQQFF	TGCGCCAGCAGCCAATTGTCAGATGCCGGCAATCAGCAGTTCTTC
many	TRBV5-4	TRBJ2-3	TRBD1	CASSPGTASSDTQYF	TGTGCCAGCAGCCCCGGGACAGCATCCTCCGATACGCAGTATTTT
NA	TRBV3-1	TRBJ2-1	NA	CASSPKRAYNEQFF	TGTGCCAGCAGCCCGAAGAGAGCCTACAATGAGCAGTTCTTC
many	TRBV6-6	TRBJ2-7	NA	CASSYSPQFTSYEQYF	TGTGCCAGCAGTTACTCCCCCCAATTTACGTCGTACGAGCAGTACTTC
few	TRBV18	TRBJ2-1	NA	CASSPRVNEQFF	TGTGCCAGCTCACCACGGGTGAATGAGCAGTTCTTC
few	TRBV2	TRBJ2-7	NA	CASTDRYEQYF	TGTGCCAGCACCGATCGGTACGAGCAGTACTTC